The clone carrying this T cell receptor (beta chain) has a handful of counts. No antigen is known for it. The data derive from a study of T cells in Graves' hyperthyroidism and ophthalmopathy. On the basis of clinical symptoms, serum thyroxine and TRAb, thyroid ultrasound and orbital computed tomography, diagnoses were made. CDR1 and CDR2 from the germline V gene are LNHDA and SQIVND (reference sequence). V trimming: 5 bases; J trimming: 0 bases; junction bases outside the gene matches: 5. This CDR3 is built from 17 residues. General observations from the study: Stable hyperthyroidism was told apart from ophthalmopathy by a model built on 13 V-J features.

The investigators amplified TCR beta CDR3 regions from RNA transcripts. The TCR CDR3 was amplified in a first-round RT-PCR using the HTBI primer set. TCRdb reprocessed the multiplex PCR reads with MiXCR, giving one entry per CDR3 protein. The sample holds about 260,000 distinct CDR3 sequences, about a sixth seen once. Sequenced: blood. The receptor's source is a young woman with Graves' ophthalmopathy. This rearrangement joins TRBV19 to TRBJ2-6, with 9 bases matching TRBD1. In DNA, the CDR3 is TGTGCCAGTAGTCTGGGACAGGGTGACTCTGGGGCCAACGTCCTGACTTTC. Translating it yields CASSLGQGDSGANVLTF.